These 13 T cell receptor beta chains were sequenced from one sample in a study of blood T cell repertoires in COVID-19. Clones were read by immunoSEQ multiplex PCR, and TCRdb kept only the in-frame ones, dropping some. The sample includes more than 65,000 clones, approximately 84% of them seen just once. Specimen: peripheral blood. These receptors came from a man aged 60 to 75 with active or convalescent COVID-19.

The CDR3 nucleotides are TGTGCCAGTAGTCGGGGGGGCGACGCAGATACGCAGTATTTT. This sequence encodes CASSRGGDADTQYF. This chain uses TRBV19 with TRBJ2-3, with 8 bases identical to TRBD2. Germline V gives CDR1 LNHDA, CDR2 SQIVND (reference sequence). This CDR3 comprises 14 residues. Trimming cost V 5 bases and J 4 bases; bases outside gene matches: 5.

V and J are TRBV19 and TRBJ1-1; D not certain. Trimming shortened V by 6 bases and J by 7 bases, and 9 bases separated the two germline ends. Germline assignment: CDR1 LNHDA and CDR2 SQIVND (reference sequence). CDR3 length: 11 amino acids. For the CDR3, the DNA is TGTGCCAGTAGGTCGGGGTTTGAAGCTTTCTTT. Protein: CASRSGFEAFF.

The chain uses TRBV5-1 and TRBJ2-1, with 10 bases lining up with TRBD1. The V gene's germline CDR1 is SGHRS and CDR2 YFSETQ. The CDR3 is 15 amino acids. Trimming at V came to 3 bases and at J to 4 bases, leaving 4 bases not matched to a gene. The CDR3 bases are TGCGCCAGCAGCTGGGACAGGGGCCCATACAATGAGCAGTTCTTC. Its protein is CASSWDRGPYNEQFF.

V is TRBV9 and J is TRBJ2-7; 7 nucleotides agree with TRBD1. Germline V gene lookup returns CDR1 SGDLS and CDR2 YYNGEE. The V gene end was trimmed by 2 bases and the J gene end by 5 bases; junction bases not matched to a gene: 1. The CDR3 has 12 residues. CDR3 bases: TGTGCCAGCAGCGTCCAGGGGGACGAGCAGTACTTC. The encoded protein is CASSVQGDEQYF.

This clone turned up a few times. This rearrangement joins TRBV19 to TRBJ1-5, with D unresolved. Trimming cost V 3 bases and J 2 bases, with 5 bases left between them. The CDR3 length is 13 residues. Germline CDR1 LNHDA, CDR2 SQIVND (reference sequence). CDR3 in amino acids: CASSIGGNQPQHF. The CDR3 DNA is TGTGCCAGTAGTATCGGGGGCAATCAGCCCCAGCATTTT.

The CDR3: CASSLPGLASQETQYF. In nucleotides, the CDR3 is TGTGCCAGCAGCCTACCGGGACTAGCGAGCCAAGAGACCCAGTACTTC. V usage is TRBV3-1 (or the pseudogene TRBV3-2) and J usage is TRBJ2-5, with TRBD2 matching 10 bases. The CDR3 has 16 amino acids. With V trimmed by 4 bases and J by 1 base, 6 bases remained unmatched. Germline lookup yields CDR1 LGHDT and CDR2 YNNKEL (reference sequence).

This clone occurred a few times. The chain is built from TRBV9 and TRBJ1-2, with 11 bases lining up with TRBD1. Germline V gives CDR1 SGDLS, CDR2 YYNGEE. The J segment lost 3 bases and the V segment lost 1 base, leaving 2 bases of the junction unmatched. CDR3 length: 15 amino acids. This chain's CDR3 is CASSVKGQGDYGYTF. DNA for the CDR3: TGTGCCAGCAGCGTAAAGGGACAGGGGGACTATGGCTACACCTTC.

The V call is TRBV7-2, the J call TRBJ2-3; D is perhaps TRBD2 (5 bases). CDR3 length: 15 residues. V lost 5 bases and J lost 6, with 18 bases in between. Germline V gives CDR1 SGHTA, CDR2 FQGNSA. The CDR3 bases are TGTGCCAGCAGCACCGGTAGCCGCTCGGGGGATACGCAGTATTTT. Translation: CASSTGSRSGDTQYF. The whole variable domain, remainder taken from reference TRBV7-2 and TRBJ2-3, is GAGVSQSPSNKVTEKGKDVELRCDPISGHTALYWYRQSLGQGLEFLIYFQGNSAPDKSGLPSDRFSAERTGGSVSTLTIQRTQQEDSAVYLCASSTGSRSGDTQYFGPGTRLTVL.

The chain uses TRBV11-3 and TRBJ2-1, with 12 bases aligning to TRBD2. J lost 5 bases, V lost 1 base, and 3 bases had no gene match. The germline CDR1 and CDR2 sequences are SGHNT and YENEEA. The CDR3 has 16 residues. CDR3 sequence (DNA): TGTGCCAGCAGCTTAGTGGGGACTAGCGGGCACAATGAGCAGTTCTTC. Amino acids: CASSLVGTSGHNEQFF.

The chain employs TRBV9 and TRBJ1-3, with D tentatively TRBD1 (6 bases). This CDR3 spans 15 amino acids. Trimming shortened V by 2 bases and J by 1 base, and 10 bases separated the two germline ends. The germline gives CDR1 SGDLS, CDR2 YYNGEE. The CDR3 DNA reads as TGTGCCAGCAGCGTTCTCGGACAGTCTGGAAACACCATATATTTT. It yields the protein CASSVLGQSGNTIYF.

The chain recombines TRBV6-5 with TRBJ1-5; D unclear. Trimming shortened V by 5 bases and J by 0 bases, and 11 bases separated the two germline ends. CDR1 is MNHEY and CDR2 is SVGAGI in the germline V gene. The CDR3 consists of 15 residues. CDR3 region: CASSTTSYSNQPQHF. In nucleotides, the CDR3 is TGTGCCAGCAGTACTACTTCCTATAGCAATCAGCCCCAGCATTTT.

The chain joins TRBV7-8 to TRBJ2-5; TRBD2 agrees at 11 bases. The CDR3 is made up of 14 amino acids. Per germline, CDR1 SGHVS and CDR2 FQNEAQ. J lost 3 bases, V lost 5 bases, and 2 bases had no gene match. This chain's CDR3 is CASSLTSGKETQYF. The CDR3 DNA reads as TGTGCCAGCAGCCTGACTAGCGGGAAAGAGACCCAGTACTTC.

The V gene is TRBV6-5, the J gene TRBJ2-5; 9 nucleotides match TRBD1. Trimming took 6 bases from V and 4 from J; bases not matched to a gene: 9. The CDR3 runs to 15 residues. Germline loops: CDR1 MNHEY, CDR2 SVGAGI. CDR3 nucleotide sequence: TGTGCCAGCAGGATAACAGGGGGCGCGGGAGAGACCCAGTACTTC. This translates into CASRITGGAGETQYF.